This TCR beta chain was found in a study of cytomegalovirus exposure and HLA in healthy donors. Across the study: Approximately 80 million unique TCRs from HLA-typed donors were held in an early data release. Whole-study findings and limits: Exclusion as indistinguishable affected some V segments, including TRBV6-2 and TRBV6-3.

A remark on this clone: The antigen is not known. The same CDR3 arises from other DNA sequences in this sample as well.

PCR used 60 Vbeta primers and 13 Jbeta primers. Repertoires were generated with immunoSEQ multiplex PCR, while TCRdb's copy carries only in-frame clones and drops some. This table lists roughly 100,000 clones. The V segment lost 5 bases and the J segment 2 bases; nucleotides outside the gene matches: 4. Germline assignment: CDR1 LNHDA and CDR2 SQIVND (reference sequence). CDR3 length equals 14 residues. The origin of this receptor is a man aged 40-49 years in good health and CMV-seronegative. The sample comprised PBMCs. The chain combines TRBV19 with TRBJ2-7; 9 nucleotides agree with TRBD1. CDR3 coding DNA: TGTGCCAGTAGTTCCGGGACAGGGACCTACGAGCAGTACTTC. Its protein is CASSSGTGTYEQYF.